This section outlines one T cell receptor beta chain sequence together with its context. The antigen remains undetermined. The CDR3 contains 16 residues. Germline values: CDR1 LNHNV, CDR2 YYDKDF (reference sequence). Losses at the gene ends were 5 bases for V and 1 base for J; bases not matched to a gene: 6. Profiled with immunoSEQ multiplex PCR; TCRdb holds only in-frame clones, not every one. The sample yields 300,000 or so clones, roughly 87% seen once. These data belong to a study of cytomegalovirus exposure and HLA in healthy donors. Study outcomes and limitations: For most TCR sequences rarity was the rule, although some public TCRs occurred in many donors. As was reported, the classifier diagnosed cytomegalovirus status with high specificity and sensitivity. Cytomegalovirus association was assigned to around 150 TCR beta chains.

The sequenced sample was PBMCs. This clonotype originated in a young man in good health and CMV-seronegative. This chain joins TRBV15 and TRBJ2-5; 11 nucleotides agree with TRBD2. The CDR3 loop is CATSEGLAGPQETQYF. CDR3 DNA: TGTGCCACCAGCGAAGGACTAGCGGGTCCCCAAGAGACCCAGTACTTC.